One and the same sample provided the 10 T cell receptor beta chains below, sequenced in a study. TCRdb re-analysed the reads in MiXCR, keeping a single row per CDR3 protein. The data hold around 15,000 distinct CDR3 sequences, with around 35% observed a single time. The sequencing input was blood. The source is a human donor.

A single count supports this clonotype. The chain uses TRBV12-1 and TRBJ2-1; TRBD2, the table's D call, lacks a check against the DNA. TRBV12-1 is deemed a pseudogene. The CDR3 consists of 20 residues. CDR3 nucleotide sequence: TGTGCCAGCAGTTCGATAAGCGGCCGCCCGAGGGAGGGACCATACAATGAGCAGTTCTTC. Its protein is CASSSISGRPREGPYNEQFF.

This clonotype was found many times. The V gene is TRBV4-2, the J gene TRBJ1-6; D remains unclear. Trimming removed 0 bases from V and 4 bases from J, with 10 bases in between. Germline V gene data show CDR1 as LGHNA and CDR2 as YNFKEQ. The length of the CDR3 is 16 residues. DNA of the CDR3: TGTGCCAGCAGCCAAGATAAGGAGTTATATAATTCACCCCTCCACTTT. Translated: CASSQDKELYNSPLHF.

To note about this clonotype: A read error may explain this, as a much larger clone is one base away. The chain combines TRBV18 with TRBJ2-1; perhaps TRBD2 as D (6 bases). Deletions cut 3 bases from V and 10 bases from J, with 16 bases between. The germline gives CDR1 KGHSH, CDR2 LQKENI. This CDR3 comprises 14 residues. The CDR3 sequence: CASSPREPSYEQFF. The DNA of the CDR3 is TGTGCCAGCTCACCCCGGGAGCCCTCCTACGAGCAGTTCTTC.

This clonotype has ten or more counts. The chain couples TRBV18 to TRBJ1-1, with D perhaps matching TRBD1 (5 bases). The CDR3 runs to 15 residues. Germline CDR1 reads KGHSH; CDR2 reads LQKENI. The V gene lost 1 base and the J gene lost 1 base, with 10 bases spanning the gap. Here the CDR3 reads CASSPRDSWNTEAFF. The CDR3 coding sequence is TGTGCCAGCTCACCACGCGACAGCTGGAACACTGAAGCTTTCTTT.

Judged by abundance, this clonotype is medium-sized. V usage is TRBV4-3 and J usage is TRBJ1-6; 7 bases line up with TRBD1. Losses at the gene ends were 0 bases for V and 5 bases for J; bases not matched to a gene: 10. CDR1 and CDR2 (germline): LGHNA, YSLEER. The CDR3 is 18 amino acids. In nucleotides, the CDR3 is TGCGCCAGCAGCCAAGACCCCCCTCGACAGGGAAATAATTCACCCCTCCACTTT. Its translation: CASSQDPPRQGNNSPLHF.

This clonotype is medium-sized by share. This chain uses TRBV4-3 with TRBJ2-1; 7 nucleotides align to TRBD2. The germline CDR1 and CDR2 sequences are LGHNA and YSLEER. This CDR3 has 15 amino acids. Germline trimming cut 4 bases from V and 2 bases from J; bases unmatched to any gene: 5. DNA of the CDR3: TGCGCCAGCAGCCCCCAGCGGGATGCCTACAATGAGCAGTTCTTC. Its translation: CASSPQRDAYNEQFF.

This clonotype was counted many times. This chain uses TRBV4-2 with TRBJ2-7, with TRBD1 identical over 11 bases. V trimming: 0 bases; J trimming: 9 bases; junction bases outside the gene matches: 10. The CDR3 extends over 16 amino acids. Germline V gene sequence: CDR1 LGHNA, CDR2 YNFKEQ. This chain's CDR3 is CASSQEKGQGEFGQYF. In DNA form, the CDR3 reads TGTGCCAGCAGCCAAGAAAAGGGACAGGGGGAATTTGGGCAGTACTTC.

This clonotype was found a few times. Given a much more abundant clone one base away, this may be a read error. The chain combines TRBV18 with TRBJ2-7; 7 bases map to TRBD2. The CDR3 has 12 residues. Germline CDR1 and CDR2: KGHSH and LQKENI. Losses at the gene ends were 3 bases for V and 7 bases for J; bases not matched to a gene: 3. The CDR3 DNA reads as TGTGCCAGCTCACCGGGGGGGTCGGAGCAGTACTTC. Protein product: CASSPGGSEQYF.

This clonotype was detected many times. The chain links TRBV30 to TRBJ1-6; 7 bases agree with TRBD1. After removal of 3 bases from V and 5 bases from J, the junction contained 7 bases not matched to a gene. The CDR3 runs to 15 residues. In germline, CDR1 is GTSNPN, CDR2 SVGIG (reference sequence). CDR3 nucleotide sequence: TGTGCCTGGAGGCCCTCAGACAGGGATAATTCACCCCTCCACTTT. Translated: CAWRPSDRDNSPLHF.

This clonotype is medium-sized within its sample. The V and J genes are TRBV7-8 and TRBJ1-2, with 7 bases aligning to TRBD1. From germline, CDR1 is SGHVS and CDR2 FQNEAQ. After removal of 5 bases from V and 4 bases from J, the junction contained 10 bases not matched to a gene. This CDR3 has 15 amino acids. CDR3: CASSRAQGQGYGYTF. CDR3 DNA: TGTGCCAGCAGCCGCGCACAGGGGCAAGGCTATGGCTACACCTTC.